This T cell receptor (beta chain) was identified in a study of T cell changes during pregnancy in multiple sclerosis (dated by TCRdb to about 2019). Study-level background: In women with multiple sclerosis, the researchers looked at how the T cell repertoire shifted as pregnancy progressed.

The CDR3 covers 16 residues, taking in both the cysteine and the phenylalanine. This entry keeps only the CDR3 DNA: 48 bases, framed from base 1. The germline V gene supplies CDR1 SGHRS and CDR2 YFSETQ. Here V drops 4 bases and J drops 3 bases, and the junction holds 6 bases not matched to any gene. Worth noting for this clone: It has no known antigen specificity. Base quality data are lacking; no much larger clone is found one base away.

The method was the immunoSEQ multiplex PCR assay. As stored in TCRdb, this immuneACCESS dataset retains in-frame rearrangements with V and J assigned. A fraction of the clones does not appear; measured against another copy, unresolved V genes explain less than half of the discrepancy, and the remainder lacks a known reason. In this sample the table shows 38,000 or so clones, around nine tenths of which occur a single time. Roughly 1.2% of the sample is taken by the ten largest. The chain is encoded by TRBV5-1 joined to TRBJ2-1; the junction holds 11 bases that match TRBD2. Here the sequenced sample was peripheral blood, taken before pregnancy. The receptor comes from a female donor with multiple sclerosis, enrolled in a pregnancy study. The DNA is TGCGCCAGCAGCGGGACCGGGACTAGCGGCTACAATGAGCAGTTCTTC. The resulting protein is CASSGTGTSGYNEQFF.